The clone carrying this T cell receptor beta chain was seen just once. The data derive from a study of blood T cell repertoires in COVID-19. Per the study methods: Using reference gene primer amplification, nucleated cell counts were estimated. The protocol was immunoSEQ multiplex PCR, while the TCRdb copy is restricted to in-frame clones and leaves out a portion. The DNA was the basis for D and trimming; V, J and clone size are from that table. The sample holds hundreds of thousands of clones, 89% seen once. Trimming took 3 bases from V and 1 from J, leaving 13 bases between them. The CDR3 covers 15 residues. The germline CDR1 and CDR2 sequences are LNHDA and SQIVND (reference sequence).

This chain uses TRBV19 with TRBJ2-7, with D unresolved. The sample was PBMCs or T cells enriched from blood (not recorded which). The TCR comes from a man in his 60s who had recovered from COVID-19. Here the CDR3 reads CASSIAGPPSYEQYF. CDR3 DNA: TGTGCCAGTAGTATTGCCGGTCCTCCATCCTACGAGCAGTACTTC.